A single sample gave rise to the 21 T cell receptor beta chains below, sequenced in a study of CD8+ T cells in alopecia areata. After isolation, RNA underwent reverse transcription to generate cDNA as the sequencing template. Sequencing was performed with immunoSEQ multiplex PCR; in TCRdb, only in-frame clones are kept and a portion is missing. This table holds about 160,000 clones, around 47% found once. The sequenced sample was CD4+ T cells sorted from blood. All receptors come from a human donor with alopecia areata.

The chain has TRBV11-2 and TRBJ2-5, with D tentatively TRBD1 or TRBD2 (6 bases each). From germline, CDR1 is SGHAT and CDR2 FQNNGV. Trimming took 2 bases from V and 2 from J, leaving 12 bases between them. The CDR3 contains 15 residues. CDR3 protein: CASSLQGGQQETQYF. CDR3 bases: TGTGCCAGCAGCTTACAGGGAGGACAGCAAGAGACCCAGTACTTC. The full variable domain, in which reference TRBV11-2 and TRBJ2-5 provide the parts outside the CDR3, is EAGVAQSPRYKIIEKRQSVAFWCNPISGHATLYWYQQILGQGPKLLIQFQNNGVVDDSQLPKDRFSAERLKGVDSTLKIQPAKLEDSAVYLCASSLQGGQQETQYFGPGTRLLVL.

This rearrangement joins TRBV2 to TRBJ1-4, with D maybe TRBD1 (6 bases). Germline-derived CDR1 and CDR2 are SNHLY and FYNNEI. V gave up 6 bases and J gave up 10 bases, with 21 bases separating them. This CDR3 is 15 amino acids long. CDR3 in DNA: TGTGCCAGCAGCCCCGCTGGACAGCCGAACGGAAAACTGTTTTTT. This codes for CASSPAGQPNGKLFF.

This clone has only a few counts. The rearrangement joins TRBV2 to TRBJ2-4, with TRBD1 identical over 7 bases. This CDR3 is built from 16 residues. Germline CDR1 and CDR2: SNHLY and FYNNEI. V lost 0 bases to trimming and J lost 0 bases; unmatched junction nucleotides: 2. CDR3 nucleotides: TGTGCCAGCAGTGAAGCCACAGGGGTAGCCAAAAACATTCAGTACTTC. This encodes CASSEATGVAKNIQYF.

The genes are TRBV28 and TRBJ1-5; 9 positions match TRBD1. Germline CDR1 is MDHEN and CDR2 is SYDVKM. CDR3 size: 14 residues. Losses at the gene ends were 3 bases for V and 6 bases for J; bases not matched to a gene: 3. The CDR3 is CASSLTGGGQPQHF. CDR3 nucleotides: TGTGCCAGCAGTTTGACAGGGGGAGGTCAGCCCCAGCATTTT.

This rearrangement joins TRBV9 to TRBJ1-3; tentative D call: TRBD1 (5 bases). The CDR3 is made up of 13 amino acids. Trimming shortened V by 3 bases and J by 8 bases, and 12 bases separated the two germline ends. Germline assignment: CDR1 SGDLS and CDR2 YYNGEE. The CDR3 DNA sequence: TGTGCCAGCAGCGGAGGGGTTGGGGACACCATATATTTT. It codes for CASSGGVGDTIYF. Looking up the rest from reference TRBV9 and TRBJ1-3 gives the full variable domain: DSGVTQTPKHLITATGQRVTLRCSPRSGDLSVYWYQQSLDQGLQFLIQYYNGEERAKGNILERFSAQQFPDLHSELNLSSLELGDSALYFCASSGGVGDTIYFGEGSWLTVV.

The chain employs TRBV6-5 and TRBJ1-1; D unresolved. Looked up from germline, CDR1 is MNHEY and CDR2 is SVGAGI. This CDR3 is 12 amino acids long. Trimming removed 6 bases from V and 4 bases from J, with 9 bases in between. DNA for the CDR3: TGTGCCAGCAGCCGCCTGGGCACTGAAGCTTTCTTT. Translation: CASSRLGTEAFF.

In its sample, this clone was seen a few times. J is TRBJ1-1 and V is TRBV7-3; possibly TRBD1 for D (6 bases). Trimming stripped 2 bases from V and 1 base from J, with 8 bases between. The CDR3 length is 14 residues. Germline assignment: CDR1 SGHTA and CDR2 FQGTGA. The CDR3 loop is CASSLQGSNTEAFF. The DNA for the CDR3 is TGTGCCAGCAGCTTACAGGGGTCGAACACTGAAGCTTTCTTT. Full variable domain (remainder filled in from reference TRBV7-3 and TRBJ1-1): GAGVSQTPSNKVTEKGKYVELRCDPISGHTALYWYRQSLGQGPEFLIYFQGTGAADDSGLPNDRFFAVRPEGSVSTLKIQRTERGDSAVYLCASSLQGSNTEAFFGQGTRLTVV.

The gene calls are TRBV11-2 and TRBJ1-1; D is ambiguous. The CDR3 is made up of 14 amino acids. V dropped 0 bases and J dropped 3 bases, with 8 bases sitting between them. Germline lookup yields CDR1 SGHAT and CDR2 FQNNGV. The CDR3 region has the DNA TGTGCCAGCAGCTTAGATGGATCCGACACTGAAGCTTTCTTT. Its protein product is CASSLDGSDTEAFF.

Concerning this clone itself: The identical CDR3 is also encoded by other nucleotide sequences in the sample. V gene TRBV29-1 combines with J gene TRBJ2-5, with D tentatively TRBD1 (6 bases). There are 12 residues in the CDR3. Germline V gene lookup returns CDR1 SQVTM and CDR2 ANQGSEA. V gave up 3 bases and J gave up 5 bases, with 10 bases separating them. This chain's CDR3 is CSVDQGSETQYF. DNA for the CDR3: TGCAGCGTTGATCAGGGGTCGGAGACCCAGTACTTC.

CDR3 residues: CSVQTGSGQPQHF. The CDR3 bases are TGCAGCGTTCAGACAGGGTCAGGGCAGCCCCAGCATTTT. The chain joins TRBV29-1 to TRBJ1-5, with TRBD1 identical over 7 bases. V dropped 5 bases and J dropped 7; count of bases not matched to a gene: 8. From germline, CDR1 is SQVTM and CDR2 ANQGSEA. CDR3 size: 13 residues.

The chain links TRBV30 to TRBJ1-5, with D possibly matching TRBD1 (6 bases). V lost 1 base to trimming and J lost 4 bases, with 11 bases between them. There are 14 residues in the CDR3. CDR1 is GTSNPN and CDR2 is SVGIG in the germline V gene (reference sequence). The CDR3 here is CAWSGGLGNQPQHF. The CDR3 DNA is TGTGCCTGGAGTGGGGGGCTGGGAAATCAGCCCCAGCATTTT.

This clone was seen just once. The chain uses TRBV5-1 and TRBJ2-1, with 10 bases matching TRBD2. Trimming took 2 bases from V and 5 from J; bases not matched to a gene: 1. The CDR3 is 14 residues long. The germline CDR1 and CDR2 sequences are SGHRS and YFSETQ. CDR3 sequence: CASSLLAGHNEQFF. Here the CDR3 DNA reads TGCGCCAGCAGCTTACTAGCGGGACACAATGAGCAGTTCTTC.

The CDR3 sequence is CAISESRDRSGRNEQYF. The CDR3 DNA reads TGTGCCATCAGTGAGTCAAGGGACAGAAGTGGTCGGAACGAGCAGTACTTC. The chain is built from TRBV10-3 and TRBJ2-7; 7 positions agree with TRBD1. Germline assignment: CDR1 ENHRY and CDR2 SYGVKD. V lost 0 bases to trimming and J lost 5 bases; unmatched junction nucleotides: 13. CDR3 length equals 17 residues.

V and J are TRBV30 and TRBJ2-5; no clear D gene. CDR3 length equals 13 residues. V was pared by 3 bases and J by 0 bases, with 8 bases between. Germline V gene sequence: CDR1 GTSNPN, CDR2 SVGIG (reference sequence). The CDR3 here is CAWSGAYQETQYF. DNA for the CDR3: TGTGCCTGGAGCGGAGCCTACCAAGAGACCCAGTACTTC.

V and J are TRBV29-1 and TRBJ1-4; D remains ambiguous. Between the trimmed V and J ends, which lost 4 bases and 5 bases, there was a span of 5 bases. The CDR3 length is 11 residues. Germline loops: CDR1 SQVTM, CDR2 ANQGSEA. DNA of the CDR3: TGCAGCGTTGGGGCCAATGAAAAACTGTTTTTT. Amino acid sequence: CSVGANEKLFF. The whole variable domain, filled in from reference TRBV29-1 and TRBJ1-4, reads SAVISQKPSRDICQRGTSLTIQCQVDSQVTMMFWYRQQPGQSLTLIATANQGSEATYESGFVIDKFPISRPNLTFSTLTVSNMSPEDSSIYLCSVGANEKLFFGSGTQLSVL.

The chain employs TRBV7-9 and TRBJ2-1; D is uncertain. Deletions cut 5 bases from V and 14 bases from J, with 4 bases between. CDR1 is SEHNR and CDR2 is FQNEAQ in the germline V gene (reference sequence). The CDR3 length is 8 residues. CDR3 in DNA: TGTGCCAGCAGCCTCGAGTTCTTC. Its protein product is CASSLEFF.

The rearrangement links TRBV7-6 to TRBJ2-7; 7 bases map to TRBD2. Germline CDR1 and CDR2: SGHVS and FNYEAQ. This CDR3 contains 15 residues. Unmatched junction bases numbered 7, after V lost 3 bases and J lost 2 bases. CDR3 DNA sequence: TGTGCCAGCAGCTTTGGAAGCGGGAAAGCCTACGAGCAGTACTTC. This translates into CASSFGSGKAYEQYF.

This clone appeared a few times. This chain connects TRBV7-3 to TRBJ1-1, with no clear D. V shed 5 bases and J shed 4 bases, with 14 bases lying between them. Germline values: CDR1 SGHTA, CDR2 FQGTGA. The CDR3 loop spans 14 amino acids. Here the CDR3 reads CASSPAVWGTEAFF. The CDR3 bases are TGTGCCAGCAGCCCGGCCGTGTGGGGCACTGAAGCTTTCTTT.

This clone was detected a few times. J is TRBJ1-2 and V is TRBV29-1; possible D gene TRBD1, 5 bases. V lost 0 bases and J 4 bases, leaving 15 bases between the germline ends. The CDR3 contains 15 residues. Per germline, CDR1 SQVTM and CDR2 ANQGSEA. The CDR3 bases are TGCAGCGTTGAAGACCCGATCGTCGGGGCCTATGGCTACACCTTC. As protein: CSVEDPIVGAYGYTF.

This chain uses TRBV29-1 with TRBJ1-2, with D perhaps TRBD1 (5 bases). Germline CDR1 and CDR2: SQVTM and ANQGSEA. The V and J ends lost 1 base and 2 bases respectively, with 11 bases between them. The CDR3 length is 14 residues. This CDR3 reads CSVEGDGRNYGYTF. In DNA, the CDR3 is TGCAGCGTTGAAGGGGACGGACGCAACTATGGCTACACCTTC.

The chain recombines TRBV6-5 with TRBJ2-3; unclear D gene. CDR3 size: 13 residues. Between the trimmed V and J ends, which lost 7 bases and 0 bases, there was a span of 8 bases. From germline, CDR1 is MNHEY and CDR2 SVGAGI. The CDR3 DNA is TGTGCCAGCAAAGGCGGAAGCACAGATACGCAGTATTTT. Residues: CASKGGSTDTQYF.